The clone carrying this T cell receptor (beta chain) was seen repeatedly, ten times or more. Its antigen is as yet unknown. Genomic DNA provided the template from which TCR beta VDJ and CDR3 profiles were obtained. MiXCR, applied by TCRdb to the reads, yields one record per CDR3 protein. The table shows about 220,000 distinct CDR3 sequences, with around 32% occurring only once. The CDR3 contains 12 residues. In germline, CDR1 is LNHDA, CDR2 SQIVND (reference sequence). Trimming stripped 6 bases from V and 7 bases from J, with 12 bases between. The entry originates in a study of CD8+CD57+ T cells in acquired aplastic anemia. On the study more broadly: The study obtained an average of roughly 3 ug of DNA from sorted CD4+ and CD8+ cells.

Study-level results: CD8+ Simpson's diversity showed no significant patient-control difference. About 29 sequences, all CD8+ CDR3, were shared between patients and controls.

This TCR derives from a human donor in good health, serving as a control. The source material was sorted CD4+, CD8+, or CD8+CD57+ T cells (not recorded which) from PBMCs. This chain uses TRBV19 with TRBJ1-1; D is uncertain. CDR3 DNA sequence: TGTGCCAGTAGCACGCAGGCGGGTGAAGCTTTCTTT. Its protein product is CASSTQAGEAFF.